This TCR beta chain originates from a study of blood T cell repertoires in COVID-19. As processed by the authors: Estimation of nucleated cell counts relied on the amplification of reference gene primers. Clones were sequenced by immunoSEQ multiplex PCR, and TCRdb holds only the in-frame ones, with some missing. The V and J calls and clone size were taken over from that table, and D and trimming were inferred from the DNA. The sample lists roughly 100,000 clones, 85% seen once, with roughly 4% in the top ten. Germline-derived CDR1 and CDR2 are SGHRS and YFSETQ. Trimming took 7 bases from V and 7 from J; bases not matched to a gene: 9. The length of the CDR3 is 15 residues.

The chain carries TRBV5-1 and TRBJ2-2; TRBD1 matches 11 bases. The receptor was isolated from a man aged 50-60 years with acute or convalescent COVID-19. Sequencing was performed on peripheral blood. The DNA of the CDR3 is TGCGCCAGCGTTAGGACAGGGGGCAAGTACGGGGAGCTGTTTTTT. Translating it yields CASVRTGGKYGELFF.